This is a list of T cell receptor beta chains from one sample in a study of blood T cell repertoires in COVID-19. Assay: immunoSEQ multiplex PCR; the TCRdb copy retains only in-frame clones and omits some. The repertoire holds around 160,000 clones, around 84% seen once, with roughly two fifths in the top ten. Material: peripheral blood. The receptors stem from a human donor in a cohort sampled during active COVID-19. The CDR3 runs from the conserved cysteine through the conserved F or W. Fields, in order: V gene, clone size, CDR3 protein. Not all rows give a size; the values are once, few, many and, for expanded clones, a class.

V: TRBV9
size: -
CDR3: CASSAAPGKGNYGYTF

V: TRBV7-3
size: -
CDR3: CASSLELAGGGTDTQYF

V: TRBV12-3/TRBV12-4
size: -
CDR3: CASGPTGGTEAFF

V: TRBV5-8
size: -
CDR3: CASSLGTTSNQPQHF

V: TRBV6-5
size: -
CDR3: CASSRDREAEAFF

V: TRBV7-9
size: -
CDR3: CASIPGGGVNTEAFF

V: TRBV10-3
size: -
CDR3: CAISRDRDTGELFF

V: TRBV9
size: -
CDR3: CASSGPGQGFTEAFF

V: TRBV9
size: -
CDR3: CASSVGWQSNEKLFF

V: TRBV5-4
size: -
CDR3: CASSLTLWGDTEAFF

V: TRBV7-7
size: -
CDR3: CASSPGTSTYEQYF

V: TRBV28
size: once
CDR3: CASSRDTFYNEQFF

V: TRBV10-3
size: -
CDR3: CAIRTGGRGLSHNEQFF

V: TRBV5-8
size: -
CDR3: CASNKPGSYYEQYF

V: TRBV27
size: -
CDR3: CASSSSGGAGDEQFF

V: TRBV3-1/TRBV3-2
size: -
CDR3: CASSRSRVSPYEQYF

V: TRBV21-1
size: few
CDR3: CASSNCGQGLSPLHF

V: TRBV13
size: -
CDR3: CASSFSSGAYEQYF

V: TRBV7-2
size: -
CDR3: CASSRGGRSYNEQFF

V: TRBV28
size: few
CDR3: CASSLEGGQYGYTF

V: TRBV19
size: -
CDR3: CASSMRWGDGYTF

V: TRBV6-2/TRBV6-3
size: -
CDR3: CASSPRGASNQPQHF

V: TRBV27
size: -
CDR3: CASSSGQLAKNIQYF

V: TRBV28
size: once
CDR3: CASSLLQQGSGNTIYF

V: TRBV9
size: -
CDR3: CASSPHSGRAARGETQYF

V: TRBV15
size: few
CDR3: CATSREQVEPQHF

V: TRBV10-3
size: -
CDR3: CAIRTSGGLGYEQYF

V: TRBV5-1
size: -
CDR3: CASSRTAGSGANVLTF

V: TRBV28
size: -
CDR3: CASGDSQTYYEQYF

V: TRBV11-2
size: -
CDR3: CASSSGGLGTQYF

V: TRBV7-2
size: -
CDR3: CASSLGQGGNEQYF

V: TRBV5-4
size: once
CDR3: CASSLGGVRNSPLHF

V: TRBV6-5
size: -
CDR3: CASSPVQGHTIYF

V: TRBV10-3
size: -
CDR3: CAIRGLQGSYEQYF

V: TRBV18
size: -
CDR3: CASSSRTGGSYNEQFF

V: TRBV28
size: -
CDR3: CASSLFAGGNQPQHF

V: TRBV12-5
size: -
CDR3: CASGLVVGNGQTEAFF

V: TRBV6-5
size: -
CDR3: CASSQRYNEQFF

V: TRBV24-1
size: -
CDR3: CATSDSRGDTDTQYF

V: TRBV30
size: -
CDR3: CAWSPILSTQYF

V: TRBV12-3/TRBV12-4
size: few
CDR3: CATQQGLIYGYTF

V: TRBV19
size: -
CDR3: CASSPRDRNYGYTF

V: TRBV7-9
size: -
CDR3: CASSPGGGGATGQFF

V: TRBV7-2
size: -
CDR3: CASSLAWGQEKLFF

V: TRBV6-6
size: -
CDR3: CASSRPGGTVLEVTF

V: TRBV29-1
size: -
CDR3: CSGASGTGLYEQYF

V: TRBV19
size: -
CDR3: CASSIQGLAGNNEQFF

V: TRBV12-3/TRBV12-4
size: -
CDR3: CASSPDRATLHF

V: TRBV6-5
size: -
CDR3: CASGRGVGETQYF

V: TRBV20-1
size: -
CDR3: CSARSFGELFF

V: TRBV30
size: -
CDR3: CAWSKWALGSYEQYF

V: TRBV30
size: -
CDR3: CAWTPGDYNEQFF

V: TRBV6-5
size: -
CDR3: CASSSGRTYNEQFF

V: TRBV7-2
size: few
CDR3: CASSLDHPGYGYTF

V: TRBV6-2/TRBV6-3
size: -
CDR3: CASSSLGEKLFF

V: TRBV27
size: -
CDR3: CASSNPHGNYGYTF

V: TRBV21-1
size: -
CDR3: CANPTGEYNEQFF

V: TRBV6-2/TRBV6-3
size: -
CDR3: CASSYAGSAGTDTQYF

V: TRBV6-5
size: -
CDR3: CASRRQGRFQPQHF

V: TRBV5-4
size: -
CDR3: CASSELASGLTDTQYF